The entry that follows covers one TCR beta chain sequence. Methods used by the authors: Cell counts per sample came from amplifying reference gene primers. Measured with immunoSEQ multiplex PCR; TCRdb has only the in-frame clones, and not every one. For V, J and clone size, that table is used; D and trimming come from the DNA. This table holds 85,000 to 90,000 clones, more than 70% found once. Germline CDR1 MNHEY, CDR2 SVGEGT. CDR3 size: 16 residues. V was pared by 0 bases and J by 10 bases, with 21 bases between. The data stem from a study of blood T cell repertoires in COVID-19. The wider study: Samples representing acute and convalescent COVID-19 were sourced from the United States, Italy and Spain. Nucleic acid was either cDNA or gDNA, and it came from T cells, B-cell-depleted T cells, or PBMCs.

This rearrangement joins TRBV6-2 or TRBV6-3 to TRBJ2-5; tentatively, D is TRBD1 (5 bases). The TCR originated in a human donor in a cohort sampled during active COVID-19. Sequenced sample: peripheral blood. This CDR3 reads CASSYSIQDKVWDQYF. CDR3 bases: TGTGCCAGCAGTTACTCTATCCAGGACAAAGTTTGGGACCAGTACTTC.